Each of the 3 T cell receptor beta chains below was sequenced from the same sample in a study of metastatic and nonmetastatic thyroid tumors. Patients were all untreated before their thyroid surgery. TCRdb re-clonotyped the PCR reads through MiXCR. The profile shows nearly 35,000 clones, approximately 15% of them singletons. The sample was blood. The receptors stem from a female donor with papillary thyroid cancer or a benign thyroid nodule (not recorded which). Some clones in this sample may be carry-over from other donors' samples.

This clone occurred many times. This rearrangement joins TRBV28 to TRBJ1-2, with D perhaps TRBD1 (5 bases). The CDR3 consists of 13 residues. With 7 bases removed from V and 5 bases from J, the gap between germline ends came to 14 bases. The V gene's germline CDR1 is MDHEN and CDR2 SYDVKM. CDR3 sequence reads: CASTGRGSYGYTF. The CDR3 DNA reads as TGTGCCAGCACTGGAAGGGGCTCATATGGCTACACCTTC.

This clone was seen at least ten times. This CDR3 is also generated by other DNA sequences in the sample. The chain couples TRBV11-1 to TRBJ1-5; no reliable D call. The CDR3 extends over 17 amino acids. V lost 1 base and J 0 bases, leaving 13 bases between the germline ends. CDR1 is SGHAT, CDR2 FQDESV, per germline (reference sequence). The CDR3 nucleotides are TGTGCCAGCAGCTTAGGAATTGGTCCGAATAGCAATCAGCCCCAGCATTTT. It yields the protein CASSLGIGPNSNQPQHF.

Comments on this clone: Mismatch with germline at one junction end may stem from a read error. The chain carries TRBV7-3 and TRBJ2-3; TRBD2 matches 9 bases. Germline CDR1 is SGHTA and CDR2 is FQGTGA. The length of the CDR3 is 14 residues. The DNA for the CDR3 is TGTGCCAGAAGCTTAGCGGGAGCGCCTGATACGCAGTATTTT. It encodes CARSLAGAPDTQYF.